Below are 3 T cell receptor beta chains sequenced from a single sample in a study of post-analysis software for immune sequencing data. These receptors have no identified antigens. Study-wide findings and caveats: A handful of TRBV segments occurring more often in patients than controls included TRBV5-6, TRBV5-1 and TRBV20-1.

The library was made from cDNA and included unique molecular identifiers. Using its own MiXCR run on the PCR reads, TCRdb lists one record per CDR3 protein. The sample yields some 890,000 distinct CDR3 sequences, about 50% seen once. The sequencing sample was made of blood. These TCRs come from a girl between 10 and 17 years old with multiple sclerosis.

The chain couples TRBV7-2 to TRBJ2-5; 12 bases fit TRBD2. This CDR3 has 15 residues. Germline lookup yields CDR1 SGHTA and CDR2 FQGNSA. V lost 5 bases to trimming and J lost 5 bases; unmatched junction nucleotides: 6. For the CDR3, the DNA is TGTGCCAGCAGCATGACTAGCGGGAGATTGGAGACCCAGTACTTC. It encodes CASSMTSGRLETQYF. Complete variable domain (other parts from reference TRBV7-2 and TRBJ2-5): GAGVSQSPSNKVTEKGKDVELRCDPISGHTALYWYRQSLGQGLEFLIYFQGNSAPDKSGLPSDRFSAERTGGSVSTLTIQRTQQEDSAVYLCASSMTSGRLETQYFGPGTRLLVL.

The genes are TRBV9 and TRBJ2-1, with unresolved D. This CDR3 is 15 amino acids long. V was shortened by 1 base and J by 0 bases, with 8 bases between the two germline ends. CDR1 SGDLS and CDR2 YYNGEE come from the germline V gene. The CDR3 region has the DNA TGTGCCAGCAGCGTATCCGGAATCTCCTACAATGAGCAGTTCTTC. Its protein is CASSVSGISYNEQFF.

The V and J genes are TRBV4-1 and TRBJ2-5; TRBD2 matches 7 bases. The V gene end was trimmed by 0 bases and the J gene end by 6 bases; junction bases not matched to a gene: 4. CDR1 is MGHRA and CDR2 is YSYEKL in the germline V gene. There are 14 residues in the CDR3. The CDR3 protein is CASSQEWGGKTQYF. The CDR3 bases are TGCGCCAGCAGCCAAGAGTGGGGAGGGAAGACCCAGTACTTC.